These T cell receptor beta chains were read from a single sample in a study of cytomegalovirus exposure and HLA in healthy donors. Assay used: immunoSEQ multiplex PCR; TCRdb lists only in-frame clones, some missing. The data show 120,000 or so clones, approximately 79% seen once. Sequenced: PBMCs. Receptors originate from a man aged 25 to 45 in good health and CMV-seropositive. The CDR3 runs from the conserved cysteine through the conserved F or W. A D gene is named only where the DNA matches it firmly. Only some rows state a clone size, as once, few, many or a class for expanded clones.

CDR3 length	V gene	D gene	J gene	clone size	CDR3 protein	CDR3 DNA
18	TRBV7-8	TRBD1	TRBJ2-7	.	CASSSHRTTTGATYEQYF	TGTGCCAGCAGCTCACACCGTACTACGACAGGGGCGACCTACGAGCAGTACTTC
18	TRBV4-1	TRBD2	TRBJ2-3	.	CASSQDPSGGASTDTQYF	TGCGCCAGCAGCCAAGATCCTAGCGGGGGAGCTAGCACAGATACGCAGTATTTT
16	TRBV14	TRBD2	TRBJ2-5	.	CASSQLSGGAGETQYF	TGTGCCAGCAGCCAACTTAGCGGGGGGGCCGGTGAGACCCAGTACTTC
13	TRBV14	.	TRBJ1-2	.	CASSRIFTGGYTF	TGTGCCAGCAGCCGAATTTTTACAGGGGGCTACACCTTC
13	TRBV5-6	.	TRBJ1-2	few	CASGAAGDYGYTF	TGTGCCAGCGGGGCCGCCGGAGACTATGGCTACACCTTC
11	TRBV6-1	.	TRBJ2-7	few	CASSVSYEQYF	TGTGCCAGCAGTGTATCCTACGAGCAGTACTTC
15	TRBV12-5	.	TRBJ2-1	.	CASGPRAIGYNEQFF	TGTGCTAGTGGACCGAGGGCAATCGGGTACAATGAGCAGTTCTTC
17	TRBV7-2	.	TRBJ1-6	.	CASSSTDSGSYNSPLHF	TGTGCCAGCAGCTCCACCGACAGTGGTTCCTATAATTCACCCCTCCACTTT
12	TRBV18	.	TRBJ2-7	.	CASSPSPGKQYF	TGTGCCAGCTCACCCTCTCCAGGGAAGCAGTACTTC
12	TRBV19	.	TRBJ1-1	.	CASSIEGGEAFF	TGTGCCAGTAGTATCGAAGGGGGTGAAGCTTTCTTT
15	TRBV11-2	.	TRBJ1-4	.	CASSLVGLTNEKLFF	TGTGCCAGCAGCTTAGTGGGCCTCACGAATGAAAAACTGTTTTTT
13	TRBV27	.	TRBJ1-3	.	CASSLVYGYTIYF	TGTGCCAGCAGTTTAGTTTACGGGTACACCATATATTTT
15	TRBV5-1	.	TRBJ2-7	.	CASSLVVGGAYEQYF	TGCGCCAGCAGCTTGGTTGTAGGCGGGGCCTACGAGCAGTACTTC
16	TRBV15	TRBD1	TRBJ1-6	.	CATSSTDRGDNSPLHF	TGTGCCACCAGCAGCACAGACAGGGGGGATAATTCACCCCTCCACTTT
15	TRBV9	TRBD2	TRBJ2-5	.	CASSVATGGPETQYF	TGTGCCAGCAGCGTAGCTACGGGGGGTCCAGAGACCCAGTACTTC
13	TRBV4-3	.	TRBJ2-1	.	CASSQDGNNEQFF	TGCGCCAGCAGCCAGGACGGGAACAATGAGCAGTTCTTC
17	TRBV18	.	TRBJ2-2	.	CASSPLGSGANTGELFF	TGTGCCAGCTCACCCCTCGGGAGCGGTGCGAACACCGGGGAGCTGTTTTTT
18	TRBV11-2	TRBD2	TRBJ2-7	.	CASSSGLAGNIYSYEQYF	TGTGCCAGCAGCTCGGGACTAGCGGGGAATATCTATTCCTACGAGCAGTACTTC
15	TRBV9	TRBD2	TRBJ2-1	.	CASSVVHGGYNEQFF	TGTGCCAGCAGCGTAGTACACGGGGGGTACAATGAGCAGTTCTTC
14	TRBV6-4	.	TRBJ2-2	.	CASSVRPYTGELFF	TGTGCCAGCAGTGTCAGGCCCTACACCGGGGAGCTGTTTTTT
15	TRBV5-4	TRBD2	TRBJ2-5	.	CASSLTGGGRSTQYF	TGTGCCAGCAGCTTAACGGGGGGGGGAAGATCGACCCAGTACTTC
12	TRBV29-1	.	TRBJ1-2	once	CSVEYSGNGYTF	TGCAGCGTTGAATATTCAGGGAACGGCTACACCTTC
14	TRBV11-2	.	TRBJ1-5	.	CASSQHAGNQPQHF	TGTGCCAGCAGCCAGCACGCGGGGAATCAGCCCCAGCATTTT
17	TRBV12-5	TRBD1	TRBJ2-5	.	CASGLVLGQGFQETQYF	TGTGCTAGTGGCTTGGTACTGGGACAGGGATTCCAAGAGACCCAGTACTTC
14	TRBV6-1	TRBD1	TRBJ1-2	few	CASLTDRADYGYTF	TGTGCCAGCCTCACGGACAGGGCTGACTATGGCTACACCTTC
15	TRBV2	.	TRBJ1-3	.	CASSDRLFSGNTIYF	TGTGCCAGCAGTGACAGGCTTTTCTCTGGAAACACCATATATTTT
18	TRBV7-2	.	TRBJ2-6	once	CASSSRRGGAGGANVLTF	TGTGCCAGCAGCTCAAGGAGGGGGGGCGCAGGGGGGGCCAACGTCCTGACTTTC
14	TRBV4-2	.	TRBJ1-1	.	CASSQSLGDTEAFF	TGTGCCAGCAGCCAGAGTCTGGGAGACACTGAAGCTTTCTTT
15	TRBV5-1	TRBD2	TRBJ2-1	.	CASVPSGGASDEQFF	TGCGCCAGCGTGCCTAGCGGGGGGGCCAGCGATGAGCAGTTCTTC
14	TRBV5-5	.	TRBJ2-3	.	CASSLMAGADTQYF	TGTGCCAGCAGCTTGATGGCAGGGGCAGATACGCAGTATTTT
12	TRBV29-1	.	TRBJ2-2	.	CSVDTGGAELFF	TGCAGCGTTGACACAGGGGGGGCGGAGCTGTTTTTT
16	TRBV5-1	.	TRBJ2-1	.	CASSLAGRGHRNEQFF	TGCGCCAGCAGCTTGGCCGGGCGGGGGCACCGCAATGAGCAGTTCTTC
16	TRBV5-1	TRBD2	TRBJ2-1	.	CASSPGLAGAYNEQFF	TGCGCCAGCAGCCCGGGACTAGCGGGGGCCTACAATGAGCAGTTCTTC
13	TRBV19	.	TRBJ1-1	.	CASSMGGNTEAFF	TGTGCCAGTAGTATGGGAGGCAACACTGAAGCTTTCTTT
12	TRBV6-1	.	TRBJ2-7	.	CASSQGSYEQYF	TGTGCCAGTTCACAGGGCTCCTACGAGCAGTACTTC
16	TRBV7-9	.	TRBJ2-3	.	CASSPFALATTDTQYF	TGTGCCAGCAGCCCCTTCGCCCTAGCGACCACAGATACGCAGTATTTT
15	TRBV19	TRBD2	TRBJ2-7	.	CASSWGSGAPYEQYF	TGTGCCAGTAGTTGGGGGAGCGGGGCCCCCTACGAGCAGTACTTC
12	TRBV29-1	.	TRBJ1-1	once	CSAPRGGTEAFF	TGCAGCGCACCGCGGGGGGGCACTGAAGCTTTCTTT
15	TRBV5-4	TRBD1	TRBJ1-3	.	CASSQGTGRENTIYF	TGTGCCAGCAGCCAAGGGACAGGGCGCGAAAACACCATATATTTT
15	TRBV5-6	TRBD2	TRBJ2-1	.	CASSLRGLAGAEQFF	TGTGCCAGCAGCTTGAGAGGACTAGCGGGGGCTGAGCAGTTCTTC
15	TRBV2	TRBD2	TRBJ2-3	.	CASSTGTSGEDTQYF	TGTGCCAGCAGTACCGGAACTAGCGGGGAAGATACGCAGTATTTT
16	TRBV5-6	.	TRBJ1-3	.	CASSLRGDKTGNTVYF	TGTGCCAGCAGCTTACGGGGGGACAAAACTGGAAACACCGTATATTTT
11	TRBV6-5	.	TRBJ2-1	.	CASSYRTLQFF	TGTGCCAGCAGTTACCGGACACTGCAGTTCTTC
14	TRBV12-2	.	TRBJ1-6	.	CASRLPGSYSPLHF	TGTGCAAGTCGCTTGCCAGGGTCTTATTCACCCCTCCACTTT
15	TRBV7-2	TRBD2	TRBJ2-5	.	CASSSPSGGRETQYF	TGTGCCAGCAGCTCCCCTAGCGGCGGTCGAGAGACCCAGTACTTC
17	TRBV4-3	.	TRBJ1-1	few	CASSQDLWEEGQTEAFF	TGCGCCAGCAGCCAAGATCTTTGGGAGGAGGGCCAGACTGAAGCTTTCTTT
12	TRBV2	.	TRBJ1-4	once	CASRRGYEKLFF	TGTGCCAGCCGGCGGGGTTACGAAAAACTGTTTTTT
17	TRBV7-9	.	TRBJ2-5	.	CASSLSGGLGYQETQYF	TGTGCCAGCAGCCTTTCCGGGGGGCTAGGGTACCAAGAGACCCAGTACTTC
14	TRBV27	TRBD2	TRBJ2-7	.	CASSLGLASYEQYF	TGTGCCAGCAGTCTCGGACTAGCCTCCTACGAGCAGTACTTC
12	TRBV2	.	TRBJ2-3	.	CASRVVGDTQYF	TGTGCCAGCAGAGTAGTTGGAGATACGCAGTATTTT
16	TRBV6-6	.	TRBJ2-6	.	CASTTGKGSGANVLTF	TGTGCCAGCACCACGGGGAAGGGCTCTGGGGCCAACGTCCTGACTTTC
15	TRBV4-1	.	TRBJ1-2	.	CASSQVSQANYGYTF	TGCGCCAGCAGCCAAGTATCACAGGCCAACTATGGCTACACCTTC
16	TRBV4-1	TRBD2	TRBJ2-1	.	CASSLTSGGGSDEQFF	TGCGCCAGCAGCCTAACTAGCGGGGGGGGATCGGATGAGCAGTTCTTC
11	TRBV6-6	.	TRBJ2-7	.	CASSRGNEQYF	TGTGCCAGCAGTCGGGGAAACGAGCAGTACTTC
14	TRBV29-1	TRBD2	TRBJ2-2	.	CSVASGGPNGELFF	TGCAGCGTTGCTAGCGGGGGGCCTAACGGGGAGCTGTTTTTT
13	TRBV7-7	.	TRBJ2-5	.	CASSLRLEETQYF	TGTGCTAGCAGCTTAAGGCTAGAAGAGACCCAGTACTTC
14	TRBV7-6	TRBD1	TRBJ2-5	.	CASSFSMAGGDQYF	TGTGCCAGCAGCTTCTCTATGGCAGGGGGTGATCAGTACTTC
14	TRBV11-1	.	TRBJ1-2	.	CASSFLSLTEGYTF	TGTGCCAGCAGCTTTCTCAGTCTTACGGAGGGCTACACCTTC
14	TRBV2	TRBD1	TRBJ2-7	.	CASSVVDREHEQYF	TGTGCCAGCAGTGTAGTGGACAGGGAACACGAGCAGTACTTC